Listed here are 22 T cell receptor beta chains from one sample, sequenced in a study of blood T cell repertoires in COVID-19. Clones were sequenced by immunoSEQ multiplex PCR, and TCRdb holds only the in-frame ones, with some missing. The sample has approximately 94,000 clones; roughly 92% are singletons. The sample was peripheral blood. These TCRs come from a man aged 45-65 years with active COVID-19.

V gene TRBV3-1 (or the pseudogene TRBV3-2) combines with J gene TRBJ1-6; possible D gene TRBD1, 6 bases. In germline, CDR1 is LGHDT, CDR2 YNNKEL (reference sequence). Trimming took off 4 bases at V and 7 bases at J, with 8 bases between the two ends. This CDR3 spans 13 amino acids. CDR3 sequence (DNA): TGTGCCAGCAGCCGCGGGGGCAATTCACCCCTCCACTTT. It encodes CASSRGGNSPLHF.

The chain recombines TRBV6-5 with TRBJ2-1, with 12 bases matching TRBD2. The V segment lost 6 bases and the J segment 10 bases; nucleotides outside the gene matches: 10. Germline V gives CDR1 MNHEY, CDR2 SVGAGI. The length of the CDR3 is 15 residues. The CDR3 nucleotides are TGTGCCAGCAGCGTGACTAGCGGGAGTAAGACCGAGCAGTTCTTC. Translated, it gives CASSVTSGSKTEQFF.

The chain recombines TRBV3-1 (or the pseudogene TRBV3-2) with TRBJ2-5, with unresolved D. This CDR3 comprises 14 residues. The V end lost 0 bases, the J end lost 5 bases, and 10 bases lay between the germline ends. From germline, CDR1 is LGHDT and CDR2 YNNKEL (reference sequence). The DNA for the CDR3 is TGTGCCAGCAGCCAAGATCCAGTTCAGGAGACCCAGTACTTC. It encodes CASSQDPVQETQYF.

The chain couples TRBV18 to TRBJ2-1; a possible D gene is TRBD1 (7 bases). Trimming left V 0 bases short and J 2 bases short, with 14 bases between. CDR1 is KGHSH and CDR2 is LQKENI in the germline V gene. This CDR3 spans 17 amino acids. CDR3 region: CASSPPLRGTAYNEQFF. The CDR3 DNA is TGTGCCAGCTCACCACCACTCCGGGGGACAGCCTACAATGAGCAGTTCTTC.

The rearrangement joins TRBV7-8 to TRBJ2-5, with 7 bases fitting TRBD2. Germline CDR1 and CDR2: SGHVS and FQNEAQ. CDR3 length: 15 residues. The V gene end was trimmed by 3 bases and the J gene end by 4 bases; junction bases not matched to a gene: 8. CDR3 in amino acids: CASSLDGGRRETQYF. The DNA for the CDR3 is TGTGCCAGCAGCTTGGACGGGGGGAGGAGAGAGACCCAGTACTTC. Looking up the rest from reference TRBV7-8 and TRBJ2-5 gives the full variable domain: GAGVSQSPRYKVAKRGQDVALRCDPISGHVSLFWYQQALGQGPEFLTYFQNEAQLDKSGLPSDRFFAERPEGSVSTLKIQRTQQEDSAVYLCASSLDGGRRETQYFGPGTRLLVL.

The V and J genes are TRBV28 and TRBJ1-3; the match to TRBD1 covers 7 bases. This CDR3 contains 15 residues. CDR1 is MDHEN and CDR2 is SYDVKM in the germline V gene. With V trimmed by 8 bases and J by 0 bases, 7 bases remained unmatched. The CDR3 DNA sequence: TGTGCCAGCGGGGGACAGCCCGTCTCTGGAAACACCATATATTTT. It codes for CASGGQPVSGNTIYF. The full variable domain, rest sourced from reference TRBV28 and TRBJ1-3, is DVKVTQSSRYLVKRTGEKVFLECVQDMDHENMFWYRQDPGLGLRLIYFSYDVKMKEKGDIPEGYSVSREKKERFSLILESASTNQTSMYLCASGGQPVSGNTIYFGEGSWLTVV.

V and J are TRBV7-9 and TRBJ1-6, with D unresolved. The CDR3 runs to 12 residues. In germline, CDR1 is SEHNR, CDR2 FQNEAQ (reference sequence). Trimming took 5 bases from V and 8 from J, leaving 7 bases between them. The CDR3 loop reads CASSTRDSPLHF. CDR3 DNA: TGTGCCAGCAGCACACGGGATTCACCCCTCCACTTT.

This chain connects TRBV3-1 (or the pseudogene TRBV3-2) to TRBJ1-6; D call uncertain. Trimming pared 1 base from V and 0 bases from J, leaving 16 bases between. The CDR3 has 19 residues. Germline assignment: CDR1 LGHDT and CDR2 YNNKEL (reference sequence). CDR3 DNA sequence: TGTGCCAGCAGCCAAGGAGGGCTACGGTTAAGCTCCTATAATTCACCCCTCCACTTT. Translated, it gives CASSQGGLRLSSYNSPLHF.

CDR3 sequence reads: CASSETTGGNEKLFF. Written as DNA, the CDR3 is TGTGCCAGCAGCGAGACGACAGGGGGTAATGAAAAACTGTTTTTT. V usage is TRBV5-4 and J usage is TRBJ1-4, with 9 positions matching TRBD1. The CDR3 runs to 15 residues. Trimming removed 4 bases from V and 4 bases from J; junction bases left unmatched: 5. Per germline, CDR1 SGHNT and CDR2 YYREEE (reference sequence). The variable domain in full, completed from reference TRBV5-4 and TRBJ1-4, reads ETGVTQSPTHLIKTRGQQVTLRCSSQSGHNTVSWYQQALGQGPQFIFQYYREEENGRGNFPPRFSGLQFPNYSSELNVNALELDDSALYLCASSETTGGNEKLFFGSGTQLSVL.

Here the CDR3 reads CASSHGQGYEQYF. Here the CDR3 DNA reads TGTGCCAGCAGCCACGGACAGGGCTACGAGCAGTACTTC. The gene calls are TRBV11-1 and TRBJ2-7, with 8 positions matching TRBD1. The CDR3 length is 13 residues. J was trimmed by 3 bases and V by 5 bases; bases with no gene match: 3. The germline CDR1 and CDR2 sequences are SGHAT and FQDESV (reference sequence).

The chain carries TRBV9 and TRBJ1-5, with 9 bases lining up with TRBD1. The CDR3 covers 15 residues. V lost 0 bases, J lost 3 bases, and 1 base stayed unmatched. Per germline, CDR1 SGDLS and CDR2 YYNGEE. The CDR3 protein is CASSVGTGVNQPQHF. The CDR3 DNA is TGTGCCAGCAGCGTAGGGACAGGGGTCAATCAGCCCCAGCATTTT.

The rearrangement uses TRBV20-1 and TRBJ1-2; no definite D call. CDR3 length: 15 amino acids. Germline loops: CDR1 DFQATT, CDR2 SNEGSKA (reference sequence). Trimming took off 3 bases at V and 5 bases at J, with 19 bases between the two ends. CDR3 in DNA: TGCAGTGCTAGTAGAGGCCGCCGTTCAGATTATGGCTACACCTTC. Residues: CSASRGRRSDYGYTF.

The V call is TRBV20-1, the J call TRBJ1-5; D is uncertain. CDR1 and CDR2 (germline): DFQATT, SNEGSKA (reference sequence). V was cut by 3 bases and J by 4 bases, with 16 bases left in between. The CDR3 runs 15 residues. For the CDR3, the DNA is TGCAGTGCTAGTTCCAGGATCCCCTTGAATCAGCCCCAGCATTTT. Translated: CSASSRIPLNQPQHF.

The chain couples TRBV7-8 to TRBJ2-3, with D possibly being TRBD2 (6 bases). Trimming removed 4 bases from V and 3 bases from J, with 14 bases in between. This CDR3 is 15 amino acids long. The germline V gene has CDR1 SGHVS and CDR2 FQNEAQ. The CDR3 DNA sequence: TGTGCCAGCAGCTCCTTTGCGGGGCCAACAGATACGCAGTATTTT. It specifies CASSSFAGPTDTQYF.

J is TRBJ2-7 and V is TRBV7-9; the D gene is possibly TRBD2 (5 bases). Trimming stripped 6 bases from V and 4 bases from J, with 7 bases between. The V gene's germline CDR1 is SEHNR and CDR2 FQNEAQ (reference sequence). The CDR3 consists of 11 residues. For the CDR3, the DNA is TGTGCCAGCAGGTCGGGGTACGAGCAGTACTTC. Translation gives CASRSGYEQYF.

CDR3 sequence reads: CATSLDRVNQPQHF. The DNA for the CDR3 is TGTGCCACCAGCCTTGACAGGGTAAATCAGCCCCAGCATTTT. The chain recombines TRBV15 with TRBJ1-5; 7 positions agree with TRBD1. Germline V lookup: CDR1 LNHNV, CDR2 YYDKDF (reference sequence). CDR3 size: 14 residues. The V segment lost 5 bases and the J segment 4 bases; nucleotides outside the gene matches: 5.

The rearrangement uses TRBV7-9 and TRBJ1-5; TRBD1 is a possible D gene (6 bases). CDR1 is SEHNR, CDR2 FQNEAQ, per germline (reference sequence). This CDR3 is built from 13 residues. Trimming took 5 bases from V and 9 from J, leaving 14 bases between them. The CDR3 is CASSQGLDRPQHF. The CDR3, as DNA: TGTGCCAGCAGCCAGGGGCTTGATCGGCCCCAGCATTTT.

This chain uses TRBV4-2 with TRBJ1-1, with 7 bases lining up with TRBD1. CDR1 LGHNA and CDR2 YNFKEQ come from the germline V gene. The CDR3 is made up of 15 amino acids. The V segment lost 1 base and the J segment 0 bases; nucleotides outside the gene matches: 2. In DNA form, the CDR3 reads TGTGCCAGCAGCCAAGTCGGGACAGTGAACACTGAAGCTTTCTTT. Its protein product is CASSQVGTVNTEAFF.

V gene TRBV28 combines with J gene TRBJ2-1; 7 nucleotides align to TRBD1. Germline CDR1 is MDHEN and CDR2 is SYDVKM. The CDR3 has 18 amino acids. Trimming removed 3 bases from V and 8 bases from J; junction bases left unmatched: 19. CDR3 sequence: CASSFTPPRKTGNDEQFF. The CDR3, as DNA: TGTGCCAGCAGTTTTACCCCGCCCCGGAAGACAGGGAACGATGAGCAGTTCTTC.

The chain links TRBV6-5 to TRBJ1-1, with D possibly matching TRBD1 (6 bases). Trimming stripped 9 bases from V and 4 bases from J, with 15 bases between. The germline gives CDR1 MNHEY, CDR2 SVGAGI. This CDR3 is built from 13 residues. The CDR3 loop is CASKDSGGTEAFF. CDR3 DNA: TGTGCCAGTAAGGACAGCGGGGGCACTGAAGCTTTCTTT.

The chain joins TRBV6-5 to TRBJ1-5, with D perhaps matching TRBD1 (5 bases). The CDR3 runs to 14 residues. Germline CDR1 reads MNHEY; CDR2 reads SVGAGI. Trimming left V 0 bases short and J 6 bases short, with 9 bases between. The CDR3 bases are TGTGCCAGCAGTTACTCGACAGAAGCTCAGCCCCAGCATTTT. The encoded protein is CASSYSTEAQPQHF.

The chain uses TRBV6-2 or TRBV6-3 and TRBJ1-3; D is unresolved. V was clipped by 0 bases and J by 0 bases, with 12 bases between them. CDR1 and CDR2 (germline): MNHEY, SVGEGT. CDR3 length: 17 amino acids. The CDR3 bases are TGTGCCAGCAGTTACTCGAGAGGTTCCAGCTCTGGAAACACCATATATTTT. Its translation is CASSYSRGSSSGNTIYF.